This section outlines one T cell receptor beta chain sequence together with its context. Its antigen remains unidentified. The sample comes from a study of cytomegalovirus exposure and HLA in healthy donors. Germline loops: CDR1 SGDLS, CDR2 YYNGEE. V trimming: 4 bases; J trimming: 6 bases; junction bases outside the gene matches: 20. CDR3 length equals 19 residues. Primers: 60 Vbeta forward and 13 Jbeta reverse. Libraries were prepared by immunoSEQ multiplex PCR; TCRdb keeps only in-frame clonotypes and omits some of them. The sample has about 160,000 clones, about 71% seen once. The donors gave bone marrow, and they were healthy. Findings of the study overall: Some TCR beta chains (more than 150 of them) were listed as cytomegalovirus-associated. Immune exposure data for these donors was limited to CMV serostatus.

This receptor was obtained from a woman in her 30s in good health and CMV-seronegative. The sample taken for sequencing was PBMCs. The chain links TRBV9 to TRBJ2-2; TRBD1 agrees at 8 bases. CDR3 in amino acids: CASSSPRGDRQSSAGELFF. DNA for the CDR3: TGTGCCAGCAGCTCCCCCAGGGGGGACAGGCAAAGTAGTGCCGGGGAGCTGTTTTTT. The full variable domain, completed using reference TRBV9 and TRBJ2-2, is DSGVTQTPKHLITATGQRVTLRCSPRSGDLSVYWYQQSLDQGLQFLIQYYNGEERAKGNILERFSAQQFPDLHSELNLSSLELGDSALYFCASSSPRGDRQSSAGELFFGEGSRLTVL.